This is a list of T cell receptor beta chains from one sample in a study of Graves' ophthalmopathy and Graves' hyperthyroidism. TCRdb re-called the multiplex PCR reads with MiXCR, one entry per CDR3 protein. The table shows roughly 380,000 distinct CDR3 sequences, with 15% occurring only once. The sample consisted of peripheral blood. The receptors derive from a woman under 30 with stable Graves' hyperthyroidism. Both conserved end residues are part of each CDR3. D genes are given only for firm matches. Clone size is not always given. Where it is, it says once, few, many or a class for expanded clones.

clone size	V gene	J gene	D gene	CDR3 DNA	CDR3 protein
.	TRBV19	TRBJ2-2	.	TGTGCCAGTAGTTTCGACCGGGTCTTCACCGGGGAGCTGTTTTTT	CASSFDRVFTGELFF
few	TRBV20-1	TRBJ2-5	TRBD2	TGCAGTGCTAGAGATCCCCAGCGGGGGAGGGAGACCCAGTACTTC	CSARDPQRGRETQYF
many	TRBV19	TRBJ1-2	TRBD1	TGTGCCAGTATGTTTAAGGGACAGGGTTTCAACTATGGCTACACCTTC	CASMFKGQGFNYGYTF
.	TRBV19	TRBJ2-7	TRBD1	TGTGCCAGTAGTACGACAGGGTCTACCTACGAGCAGTACTTC	CASSTTGSTYEQYF
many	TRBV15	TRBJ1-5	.	TGTGCCACCAGCACCGAACTCAACAGTCAGCCCCAGCATTTT	CATSTELNSQPQHF
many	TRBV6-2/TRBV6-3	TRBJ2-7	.	TGTGCCAGCAGTTACTCGGTCGGGGTAGCATTGACGTACGAGCAGTACTTC	CASSYSVGVALTYEQYF
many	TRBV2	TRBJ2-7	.	TGTGCCAGCAGTGAGGAGGACACGAGCTCCTACGAGCAGTACTTC	CASSEEDTSSYEQYF
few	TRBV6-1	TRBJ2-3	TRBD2	TGTGCCAGCAGTAGAGCGGGAGAAGTCACAGATACGCAGTATTTT	CASSRAGEVTDTQYF
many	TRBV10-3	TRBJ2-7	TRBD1	TGTGCCATCAGTGCTTACAATCCGGGACAGGGCGAGCAGTACTTC	CAISAYNPGQGEQYF
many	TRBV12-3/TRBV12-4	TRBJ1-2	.	TGTGCCAGCAGCCTCGATCCATCCTATGGCTACACCTTC	CASSLDPSYGYTF
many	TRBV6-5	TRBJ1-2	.	TGTGCCAGCAGTCTCGACCCCCTCGACTATGGCTACACCTTC	CASSLDPLDYGYTF
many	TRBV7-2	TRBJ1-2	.	TGTGCCAGCAGCTTCCCGACAGGCCTTAACTATGGCTACACCTTC	CASSFPTGLNYGYTF
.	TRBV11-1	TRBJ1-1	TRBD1	TGTGCCAGCAGCTCCTCGCGACAGGGTAGGACGCAAACTGAAGCTTTCTTT	CASSSSRQGRTQTEAFF
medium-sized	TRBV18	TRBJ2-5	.	TGTGCCAGCAGCCCCGGAGAGACCCAGTACTTC	CASSPGETQYF
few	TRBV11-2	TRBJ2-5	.	TGTGCCAGCAGCTTAGAGGGGAGGAGGCGGGAGACCCAGTACTTC	CASSLEGRRRETQYF
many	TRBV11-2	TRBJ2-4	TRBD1	TGTGCCAGCAGCTTAGGACAGGGGCTAGCCAAAAACATTCGGTACTTC	CASSLGQGLAKNIRYF
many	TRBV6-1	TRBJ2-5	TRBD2	TGTGCCAGCAGCAGTAGCGGGGGGGCTTCAGAGACCCAGTACTTC	CASSSSGGASETQYF
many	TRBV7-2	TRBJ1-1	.	TGTGCCAGCAGCTTAGCCTATTCACAGGGTAACACTGAAGCTTTCTTT	CASSLAYSQGNTEAFF
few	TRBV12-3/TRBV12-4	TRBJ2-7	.	TGTGCCAGCAGCTCTGGGCCCGACCGGGTCTACGAGCAGTACTTC	CASSSGPDRVYEQYF
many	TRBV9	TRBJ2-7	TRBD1	TGTGCCAGCAGCCCCCGGGACAGGTTGGTAAGCTCCTACGAGCAGTACTTC	CASSPRDRLVSSYEQYF
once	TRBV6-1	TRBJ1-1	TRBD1	TGTGCCAGCAGTGGGACAGGGGTCCCTAGTGCTTTCTTT	CASSGTGVPSAFF
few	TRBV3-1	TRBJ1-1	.	TGTGCCAGCAGCCAAGATTCGCCAGCTTTCTTT	CASSQDSPAFF
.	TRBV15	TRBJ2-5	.	TGTGCCACCAGCAGAGATCGACAAGGCCAAGAGACCCAGTACTTC	CATSRDRQGQETQYF
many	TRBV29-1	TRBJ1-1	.	TGCAGCGTTAAGAATTTAGACCTCGGGACTGAAGCTTTCTTT	CSVKNLDLGTEAFF
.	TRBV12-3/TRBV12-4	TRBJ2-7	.	TGTGCCAGCAGATCGGAGCGGGTACCGTCCTACGAGCAGTACTTC	CASRSERVPSYEQYF
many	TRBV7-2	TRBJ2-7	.	TGTGCCAGCAGCTTAGTTCTGGGTTTGGGCGAGCAGTACTTC	CASSLVLGLGEQYF
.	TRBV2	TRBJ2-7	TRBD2	TGTGCCAGCAGTGAAGCACCGGCTAGCGGGGGGCTCTCCTACGAGCAGTACTTC	CASSEAPASGGLSYEQYF
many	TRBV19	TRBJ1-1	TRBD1	TGTGCCAGTAGTACGAGGGGGCTTATGAACACTGAAGCTTTCTTT	CASSTRGLMNTEAFF
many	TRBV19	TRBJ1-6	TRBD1	TGTGCCAGTCTCGACAGGGAGGGCTCACCCCTCCACTTT	CASLDREGSPLHF
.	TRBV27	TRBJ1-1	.	TGTGCCAGCAGTCCAATGACAGGTATGAACACTGAAGCTTTCTTT	CASSPMTGMNTEAFF
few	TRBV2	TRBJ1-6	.	TGTGCCAGCACCTGGGACGGTCTGAATTCACCCCTCCACTTT	CASTWDGLNSPLHF
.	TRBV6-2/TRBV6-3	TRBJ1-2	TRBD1	TGTGCCAGCAGTTACGCCCGGACAGGGGTTCGTTATGGCTACACCTTC	CASSYARTGVRYGYTF
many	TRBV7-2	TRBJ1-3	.	TGTGCCAGCAGCCCCTTTAACTCTGGAAACACCATATATTTT	CASSPFNSGNTIYF
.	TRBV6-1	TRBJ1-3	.	TGTGCCAGCAGCCGGGACACGGAAAACACCATATATTTT	CASSRDTENTIYF
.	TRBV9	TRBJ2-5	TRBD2	TGTGCCAGCAGCACAGCCCGGGCTAGCGGGAGTGAGACCCAGTACTTC	CASSTARASGSETQYF
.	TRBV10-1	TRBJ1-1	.	TGCGCCAGCAGGAACCTCCGGGGTTTGAACACTGAAGCTTTCTTT	CASRNLRGLNTEAFF
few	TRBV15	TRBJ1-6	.	TGTGCCACCAGCAGAGGTCGGAGGGATCTTAGTCTCCACTTT	CATSRGRRDLSLHF
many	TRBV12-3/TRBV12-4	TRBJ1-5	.	TGTGCCAGCAGTTCACAGAACTTCCCGGGCCCTGAGCATTTT	CASSSQNFPGPEHF
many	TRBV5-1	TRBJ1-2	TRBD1	TGCGCCAGCAGCTTGCGGCAGGGGGCGCGAAGTGGCTACACCTTC	CASSLRQGARSGYTF
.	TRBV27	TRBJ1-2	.	TGTGCCAGCAGTTTCCTGAAGGGGTTGCTTAACTATGGCTACACCTTC	CASSFLKGLLNYGYTF
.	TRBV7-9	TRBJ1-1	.	TGTGCCAGCAGCTTAGTCAGCAATATGAACACTGAAGCTTTCTTT	CASSLVSNMNTEAFF